These T cell receptor beta chains were read from a single sample in a study of CD8 T cells in ankylosing spondylitis. TCRdb re-called the 5' RACE reads through MiXCR, storing one row per CDR3 protein. Here the sample spans some 700,000 distinct CDR3 sequences, 19% being singletons. Input material: blood, either unsorted or a sorted T cell fraction (not recorded which). These receptors all come from a male donor with ankylosing spondylitis. Both conserved end residues are part of each CDR3. Fields, in order: D gene, V gene, J gene, CDR3 protein. The D gene is left open where the match is weak.

>TRBD2|TRBV5-1|TRBJ2-1
CASSLGTSGPYNEQFF
>.|TRBV29-1|TRBJ2-1
CSVRYNEQFF
>TRBD1|TRBV27|TRBJ2-1
CASSFGTGGMGVEQFF
>.|TRBV4-1|TRBJ1-2
CASSQVPGTLNYGYTF
>TRBD2|TRBV7-9|TRBJ2-3
CASSFRTSGVSGGTQYF
>TRBD1|TRBV12-3/TRBV12-4|TRBJ2-7
CASSPGQTGIEQYF
>.|TRBV6-6|TRBJ2-7
CASSYGREQYF
>.|TRBV9|TRBJ1-4
CASSVGPLDGLNEKLFF
>.|TRBV12-3/TRBV12-4|TRBJ1-1
CASRAGGYEAFF
>TRBD1|TRBV12-3/TRBV12-4|TRBJ2-2
CASSHRQGFTGELFF
>TRBD2|TRBV11-1|TRBJ2-3
CASSFGLARITLNTDTQYF
>.|TRBV5-1|TRBJ2-4
CASSFGESNIQYF
>TRBD1|TRBV12-3/TRBV12-4|TRBJ1-1
CASSLTPHDRGKNTEAFF
>TRBD2|TRBV9|TRBJ2-3
CASSVGEGTDTQYF
>.|TRBV5-1|TRBJ2-1
CASSLGTSYNEQFF
>TRBD2|TRBV5-1|TRBJ2-2
CASGGTSGRGIGAGELFF
>TRBD1|TRBV9|TRBJ1-2
CASSAKTGGSRGYTF
>.|TRBV5-6|TRBJ2-7
CASSPPGYRGEQYF
>.|TRBV3-1|TRBJ2-7
CASSQGLWEQYF
>.|TRBV30|TRBJ1-1
CAWRGLGPRGTEAFF
>TRBD2|TRBV5-1|TRBJ2-3
CASSLGLASTLSTDTQYF
>TRBD2|TRBV4-1|TRBJ2-2
CASNLGLVTAGELFF
>.|TRBV18|TRBJ1-2
CASSPPGDRHGYTF
>TRBD1|TRBV20-1|TRBJ2-3
CSATGQVSTDTQYF
>TRBD1|TRBV12-3/TRBV12-4|TRBJ1-4
CASSSLNDRGHSNEKLFF
>.|TRBV20-1|TRBJ1-5
CSALVDNLNQPQHF
>.|TRBV3-1|TRBJ2-1
CASSQGGPYNEQFF
>TRBD2|TRBV19|TRBJ2-1
CASSEDASGSGYNEQFF
>.|TRBV15|TRBJ1-2
CATSRDGGTNYGYTF
>.|TRBV4-2|TRBJ2-5
CASSQGGIGSGWETQYF
>.|TRBV20-1|TRBJ1-5
CSARPRQVGKTSNQPQHF
>.|TRBV2|TRBJ2-1
CASSPTVLSYNEQFF
>.|TRBV3-1|TRBJ1-2
CASSPGRAPRVGGYTF
>.|TRBV9|TRBJ2-6
CASSVRSSSGANVLTF
>TRBD2|TRBV29-1|TRBJ2-1
CSVSGTSGSWNEQFF
>TRBD2|TRBV5-1|TRBJ2-1
CASALAGALEQFF
>.|TRBV11-2|TRBJ2-1
CASSLGYGTQYNEQFF
>.|TRBV2|TRBJ2-5
CASSEALQYF
>TRBD1|TRBV27|TRBJ2-7
CASSFSFGQGAEQYF
>.|TRBV2|TRBJ1-2
CASSGPSGSYTF